Reported below is one T cell receptor (beta chain). Its antigen remains undetermined. It has no much larger one-base neighbor in the sample; base qualities were not kept. CDR1 and CDR2 (LGHNT, FRNRAP) derive from the germline V gene. V gives up 0 bases and J gives up 1 base, and the segment between their germline ends measures 12 bases. The CDR3 contains 16 residues, cysteine and phenylalanine counted. The entry retains the CDR3 DNA only, 48 bases that are in frame from base 1. Reading the label with the study, this specimen's time point is: around 26 weeks on oral tofacitinib. The treatment or condition label here, explained by the study, means: oral pan-JAK inhibitor, 5-10 mg twice daily. Peripheral blood and lesional scalp punch biopsies were obtained from patients with alopecia areata. PBMCs were separated by density centrifugation and stained for CD3, CD4 and CD8, after which CD4+ and CD8+ T cells were sorted on a FACSAria.

Library preparation was by the immunoSEQ multiplex PCR assay. RNA was extracted from all samples and reverse transcribed into cDNA as template for TCR sequencing. SuperScript III was used for first-strand cDNA synthesis, primed with a 2:1 mix of oligo-dT and random hexamers. A synthetic immune receptor repertoire was used to measure amplification bias, and any remaining bias was corrected computationally. The paper's data handling went like this. Raw reads were preprocessed to remove errors, and CDR3 was defined by IMGT conventions from the conserved cysteine to phenylalanine. Clonality was computed as 1 minus the Shannon entropy, with the entropy normalized by log2 of the number of productive unique TCRs. CD4 or CD8 identity of scalp clones was inferred by cross-referencing scalp TCRbeta sequences with sorted blood CD4 and CD8 repertoires. As stored in TCRdb, this immuneACCESS dataset retains in-frame rearrangements with V and J assigned. A fraction of the clones does not appear; measured against another copy, unresolved V genes explain less than half of the discrepancy, and the remainder lacks a known reason. Clone size and V and J calls were adopted from that table, with D and trimming inferred from the DNA. The sample table lists some 42,000 clones, roughly 92% of them with a count of one. Jointly, the top ten make up over 15% of the sample.

This specimen belongs to a study of CD8+ T cells in alopecia areata (dated by TCRdb to 2016 to 2019). With regard to the full study: The treated patients took part in an open-label pilot trial in which moderate-to-severe alopecia areata was treated with oral tofacitinib at 5 to 10 mg twice daily. Tofacitinib was administered for 6 to 18 months, and 6 months of follow-up off drug were then conducted to assess delayed response and recurrence. The SALT score, which quantifies the percentage of affected scalp surface area, was used to measure disease severity in treated patients. High-throughput TCRbeta sequencing was used to examine T cell clonal expansion in alopecia areata in both the C3H/HeJ mouse model and human patients. Scalp tissue and sorted CD4+ and CD8+ peripheral blood T cells from patchy and totalis/universalis alopecia areata patients and from healthy controls were covered by human TCRbeta sequencing. Biopsies were taken from tofacitinib-treated patients at baseline and again at 4 and 24 weeks into treatment, and several of those patients also had a later scalp biopsy. Scalp clonality was compared across normal scalp (n=4), patchy alopecia areata scalp (n=8), and alopecia totalis/universalis scalp (n=8). RNA came from the PAXgene miRNA kit for fixed scalp, the miRNeasy kit for PBMCs, and the RNeasy kit for mouse skin. Amplification of TCRbeta CDR3 regions was done by immunoSEQ multiplex PCR using 35 Vbeta forward primers and 13 Jbeta reverse primers. General conclusions and limits of the study: Compared with normal scalp, lesional scalp, particularly in alopecia totalis/universalis, had higher clonality and more expanded CD8+ clones, which suggests antigenic drive. Shared TCR sequences between patients were less evident than in mice, which may be partly attributable to HLA diversity in the patient population. Many expanded lesional clones persisted in scalp and blood during tofacitinib treatment, which may partly explain relapse after stopping treatment. Tofacitinib significantly lowered scalp clonality and the number of expanded CD8+ clones among the top 100 scalp clones. Unlike mouse skin, where gammadelta T cells dominate, normal human skin contains resident alphabeta T cells that get sequenced too, which complicates analysis of the scalp TCR repertoire. The treated cohort was small, with a single nonresponder, so links between baseline CD8+ expansion and response need larger studies.

The clonotype comes from a human donor with alopecia areata. The material was CD8+ T cells sorted from blood, obtained at week 24, from a patient treated with tofacitinib. Recombination linked TRBV12-5 to TRBJ1-1, with no confidently assigned D gene. CDR3 loop: CASGLVLNGRNTEAFF. The nucleotides read TGTGCTAGTGGTTTGGTACTCAATGGGCGGAACACTGAAGCTTTCTTT.